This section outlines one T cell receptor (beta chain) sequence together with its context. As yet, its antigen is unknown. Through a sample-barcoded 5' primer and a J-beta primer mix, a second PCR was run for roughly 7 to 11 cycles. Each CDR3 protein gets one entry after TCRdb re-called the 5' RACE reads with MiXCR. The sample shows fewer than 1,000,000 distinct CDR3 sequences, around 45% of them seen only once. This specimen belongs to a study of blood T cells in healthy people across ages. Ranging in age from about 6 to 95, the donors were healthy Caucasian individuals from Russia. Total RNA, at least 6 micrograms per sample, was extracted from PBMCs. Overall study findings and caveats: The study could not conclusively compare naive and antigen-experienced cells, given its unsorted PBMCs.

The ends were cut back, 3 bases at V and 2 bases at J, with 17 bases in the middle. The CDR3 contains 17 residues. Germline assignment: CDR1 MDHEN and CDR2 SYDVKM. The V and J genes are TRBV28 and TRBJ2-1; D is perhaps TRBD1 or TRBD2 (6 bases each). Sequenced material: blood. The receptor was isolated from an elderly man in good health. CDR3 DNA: TGTGCCAGCAGTTTCGGCCCGATAAGGGGGGCCTACAATGAGCAGTTCTTC. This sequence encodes CASSFGPIRGAYNEQFF.